This T cell receptor (beta chain) stems from a study of Graves' ophthalmopathy and Graves' hyperthyroidism. The study's findings and limits: Thyroid clonotypes that were expanded above 0.001 frequency mostly also appeared in blood.

In this sample, this clonotype turned up many times. No antigen is known for it. V shed 5 bases and J shed 1 base, with 9 bases lying between them. This CDR3 region has 12 residues. Germline V gives CDR1 GTSNPN, CDR2 SVGIG (reference sequence). Amplification from RNA transcripts yielded the TCR beta CDR3 regions. The first-round RT-PCR employed HTBI primers together with the Qiagen OneStep RT-PCR kit. A multiplex PCR was then performed as the second round. MiXCR, applied by TCRdb to the multiplex PCR reads, yields one record per CDR3 protein. The table has roughly 500,000 distinct CDR3 sequences, roughly an eighth seen once.

This receptor was identified in a woman aged 25 to 39 with Graves' ophthalmopathy. The J gene is TRBJ2-7, the V gene TRBV30; weak D call: TRBD2 (6 bases). Material for sequencing was blood. As DNA, the CDR3 is TGTGCCTGGGCCGGGACTTCCTACGAGCAGTACTTC. Translated: CAWAGTSYEQYF.